These 14 T cell receptor beta chains were all obtained from the same sample, sequenced in a study of regulatory T cells in long-lasting Graves disease. Time point given: newly diagnosed GD, antithyroid drugs for less than 3 months. After RNA was extracted from PBMCs, the TCR library was made from it. Libraries of TCR beta came from iRepertoire HTBI primers plus Arm-PCR of CDR3 regions. One entry per CDR3 protein, called by TCRdb with MiXCR from the multiplex PCR reads. The repertoire consists of roughly 500,000 distinct CDR3 sequences, with about 13% occurring once and the leading ten covering 8% to 10%. The same sample was also used in a study of T cells in Graves' hyperthyroidism and ophthalmopathy.

Sequencing used peripheral blood mononuclear cells (PBMCs), obtained at new diagnosis, from a patient treated with antithyroid drugs. These receptors were obtained from a man aged 25-40 years with Graves disease.

This chain joins TRBV7-3 and TRBJ2-1, with 9 nucleotides matching TRBD1. The CDR3 runs to 17 residues. Germline V lookup: CDR1 SGHTA, CDR2 FQGTGA. Trimming cost V 2 bases and J 6 bases; bases outside gene matches: 11. The CDR3 protein is CASSLVPSGDRANEQFF. CDR3 bases: TGTGCCAGCAGCTTAGTCCCTTCAGGGGACAGGGCCAATGAGCAGTTCTTC.

Ten or more counts support this clonotype. V is TRBV12-3 or TRBV12-4 and J is TRBJ2-7; the D is unclear. This CDR3 comprises 11 residues. Trimming left V 8 bases short and J 4 bases short, with 9 bases between. CDR3 nucleotides: TGTGCCAGCGGCTCCCTTTACGAGCAGTACTTC. As protein: CASGSLYEQYF.

In this sample, this clonotype turned up many times. This chain uses TRBV24-1 with TRBJ2-3; D call uncertain. The CDR3 length is 15 residues. Germline V gene sequence: CDR1 KGHDR, CDR2 SFDVKD. V lost 5 bases to trimming and J lost 0 bases, with 11 bases between them. DNA of the CDR3: TGTGCCACCAGTGGCCGGTTCTCTAGCACAGATACGCAGTATTTT. Its translation is CATSGRFSSTDTQYF.

In its sample, this clonotype was seen a few times. The chain links TRBV9 to TRBJ2-2; perhaps TRBD2 as D (5 bases). The ends were cut back, 4 bases at V and 4 bases at J, with 8 bases in the middle. Germline lookup yields CDR1 SGDLS and CDR2 YYNGEE. The CDR3 is 13 residues long. This CDR3 reads CASSSAGTGELFF. Here the CDR3 DNA reads TGTGCCAGCAGCAGCGCGGGCACCGGGGAGCTGTTTTTT. The whole variable domain, remainder taken from reference TRBV9 and TRBJ2-2, is DSGVTQTPKHLITATGQRVTLRCSPRSGDLSVYWYQQSLDQGLQFLIQYYNGEERAKGNILERFSAQQFPDLHSELNLSSLELGDSALYFCASSSAGTGELFFGEGSRLTVL.

This clonotype was picked up many times. V and J are TRBV12-5 and TRBJ2-1; D ambiguous. V lost 2 bases and J 7 bases, leaving 9 bases between the germline ends. Germline loops: CDR1 LGHNT, CDR2 FRNRAP. CDR3 length: 13 amino acids. CDR3 coding DNA: TGTGCTAGTGGTTTGCCGCCCGGGAATGAGCAGTTCTTC. Amino acids: CASGLPPGNEQFF.

This sequence joins TRBV6-2 or TRBV6-3 and TRBJ1-4; D not resolved. V was shortened by 5 bases and J by 3 bases, with 13 bases between the two germline ends. Per the germline V gene, CDR1 is MNHEY and CDR2 is SVGEGT. The CDR3 extends over 15 amino acids. The CDR3 region has the DNA TGTGCCAGCAGTACCGGTGGCAGCTCTAATGAAAAACTGTTTTTT. Residues: CASSTGGSSNEKLFF.

The J gene is TRBJ2-1, the V gene TRBV7-9; possibly TRBD2 for D (6 bases). CDR3 length: 16 amino acids. V dropped 2 bases and J dropped 1 base, with 12 bases sitting between them. CDR1 SEHNR and CDR2 FQNEAQ come from the germline V gene (reference sequence). CDR3 coding DNA: TGTGCCAGCAGCTTAATTTCGGGAGAATCCTACAATGAGCAGTTCTTC. Translated, it gives CASSLISGESYNEQFF.

The table lists this clonotype with a few counts. The V and J genes are TRBV29-1 and TRBJ2-7; TRBD2 matches 8 bases. CDR3 length equals 17 residues. Germline V gives CDR1 SQVTM, CDR2 ANQGSEA. V shed 0 bases, J shed 3 bases, and the junction held 13 bases outside the gene matches. DNA of the CDR3: TGCAGCGTTGAAGAGACCGTAGCTAGCGGGCGATTCTACGAGCAGTACTTC. Translated, it gives CSVEETVASGRFYEQYF.

Here the CDR3 reads CASSLGAHSRDQPQHF. The CDR3 DNA reads TGCGCCAGCAGCTTGGGGGCCCACAGTAGGGATCAGCCCCAGCATTTT. V usage is TRBV5-1 and J usage is TRBJ1-5; D is unresolved. Trimming removed 0 bases from V and 5 bases from J, with 15 bases in between. The germline V gene has CDR1 SGHRS and CDR2 YFSETQ. This CDR3 region has 16 residues.

Concerning this clonotype: A much larger clone differs by one base, so this may be a read error. The conserved final phenylalanine or tryptophan is absent from the CDR3, which likely points to a read error. The V and J genes are TRBV12-3 or TRBV12-4 and TRBJ2-7; weak D call: TRBD2 (5 bases). CDR3 size: 15 residues. V was clipped by 0 bases and J by 7 bases, with 16 bases between them. CDR3 sequence (DNA): TGTGCCAGCAGTTTAGCCACGATTACTAGGAGGGAGCAGTACTCC. Amino acids: CASSLATITRREQYS.

The V and J genes are TRBV12-3 or TRBV12-4 and TRBJ1-1, with 11 positions matching TRBD1. V was pared by 5 bases and J by 5 bases, with 10 bases of the junction left unmatched. There are 16 residues in the CDR3. This chain's CDR3 is CASSLYPGQGGTEAFF. In DNA form, the CDR3 reads TGTGCCAGCAGTCTCTATCCGGGACAGGGGGGAACTGAAGCTTTCTTT.

This clonotype was counted many times. The chain couples TRBV27 to TRBJ2-7, with unresolved D. Germline CDR1 is MNHEY and CDR2 is SMNVEV (reference sequence). Trimming took off 5 bases at V and 5 bases at J, with 16 bases between the two ends. CDR3 length: 14 residues. The CDR3 is CASSPRTVANEQYF. CDR3 nucleotide sequence: TGTGCCAGCAGTCCACGGACGGTCGCGAACGAGCAGTACTTC.

This clonotype was seen a handful of times. The chain recombines TRBV12-3 or TRBV12-4 with TRBJ2-7; 8 bases are a match to TRBD2. The CDR3 has 18 residues. J gave up 3 bases and V 6 bases, and 19 bases lay outside the gene matches. The CDR3 DNA is TGTGCCAGCAGCACCCGGGGGGGGTCAGGTGGGGCGAACTACGAGCAGTACTTC. It codes for CASSTRGGSGGANYEQYF.

Ten or more counts support this clonotype. The V gene is TRBV11-2, the J gene TRBJ2-3; the D is unclear. The CDR3 is 13 amino acids. V lost 3 bases and J 4 bases, leaving 8 bases between the germline ends. Germline V gives CDR1 SGHAT, CDR2 FQNNGV. The CDR3 spells CASSLPVSDTQYF. CDR3 DNA: TGTGCCAGCAGCTTGCCCGTCTCAGATACGCAGTATTTT.